The 23 T cell receptor beta chains below were found in one sample sequenced in a study of blood T cell repertoires in COVID-19. Clones were sequenced by immunoSEQ multiplex PCR, and TCRdb holds only the in-frame ones, with some missing. Among about 120,000 clones listed, nearly 90% were seen once. Input material: peripheral blood. The receptors stem from a woman aged 60-70 years with COVID-19, enrolled during active disease.

This clone was seen once. The chain carries TRBV7-2 and TRBJ1-2; tentative D call: TRBD1 (5 bases). Germline V CDR1 and CDR2: SGHTA, FQGNSA. The length of the CDR3 is 15 residues. Trimming took 1 base from V and 3 from J, leaving 12 bases between them. As DNA, the CDR3 is TGTGCCAGCAGCTTAGGGGGCCCAATACACTATGGCTACACCTTC. Encoded protein: CASSLGGPIHYGYTF.

The chain carries TRBV2 and TRBJ2-5; 8 bases map to TRBD1. Germline CDR1 and CDR2: SNHLY and FYNNEI. V lost 2 bases, J lost 5 bases, and 7 bases stayed unmatched. The CDR3 totals 15 residues. CDR3 in DNA: TGTGCCAGCAGTGAATCAGGGGGCTATAGGGAGACCCAGTACTTC. Its protein is CASSESGGYRETQYF.

The chain joins TRBV19 to TRBJ1-4; D is uncertain. The germline CDR1 and CDR2 sequences are LNHDA and SQIVND (reference sequence). V lost 7 bases and J 4 bases, leaving 13 bases between the germline ends. CDR3 length: 14 amino acids. CDR3 sequence (DNA): TGTGCCAGTACCCCCAGGAACTTTAATGAAAAACTGTTTTTT. Translated, it gives CASTPRNFNEKLFF.

The chain recombines TRBV18 with TRBJ1-5, with D maybe TRBD1 (5 bases). Germline CDR1 is KGHSH and CDR2 is LQKENI. The V end was cut by 2 bases, the J end by 6 bases, with 14 bases between. The CDR3 has 15 residues. The CDR3 DNA follows: TGTGCCAGCTCACCAGACCAGGGAAGTTTTCAGCCCCAGCATTTT. This gives the protein CASSPDQGSFQPQHF.

Only one count was recorded for this clone. This same CDR3 is encoded by further DNA sequences in the sample. CDR3 sequence reads: CASRTGLNTEAFF. CDR3 coding DNA: TGTGCCAGCAGAACGGGTCTAAACACTGAAGCTTTCTTT. This chain links TRBV6-5 with TRBJ1-1; D call uncertain. The CDR3 has 13 amino acids. Germline loops: CDR1 MNHEY, CDR2 SVGAGI. Trimming took 6 bases from V and 2 from J, leaving 10 bases between them.

The chain has TRBV18 and TRBJ1-5, with a possible D match to TRBD1 (6 bases). The CDR3 spans 15 residues. Germline CDR1 reads KGHSH; CDR2 reads LQKENI. V lost 3 bases and J lost 0, with 9 bases in between. This CDR3 reads CASSPRQVSNQPQHF. The CDR3 DNA reads TGTGCCAGCTCACCCAGACAGGTTAGCAATCAGCCCCAGCATTTT.

The CDR3 protein is CASSLEGAEGYGYTF. The CDR3, as DNA: TGCGCCAGCAGCTTGGAGGGGGCCGAGGGCTATGGCTACACCTTC. V gene TRBV5-1 combines with J gene TRBJ1-2; 7 bases are shared with TRBD1. This CDR3 is 15 amino acids long. Germline loops: CDR1 SGHRS, CDR2 YFSETQ. The V gene end was trimmed by 0 bases and the J gene end by 4 bases; junction bases not matched to a gene: 6. The whole variable domain, remainder taken from reference TRBV5-1 and TRBJ1-2, is KAGVTQTPRYLIKTRGQQVTLSCSPISGHRSVSWYQQTPGQGLQFLFEYFSETQRNKGNFPGRFSGRQFSNSRSEMNVSTLELGDSALYLCASSLEGAEGYGYTFGSGTRLTVV.

The chain is built from TRBV7-2 and TRBJ1-5; 8 positions match TRBD1. CDR1 is SGHTA, CDR2 FQGNSA, per germline. CDR3 length equals 16 residues. The J segment lost 0 bases and the V segment lost 5 bases, leaving 6 bases of the junction unmatched. CDR3 in amino acids: CASSANGQGSNQPQHF. The CDR3 DNA sequence: TGTGCCAGCAGCGCAAACGGACAGGGTAGCAATCAGCCCCAGCATTTT.

The chain has TRBV5-4 and TRBJ2-7; 12 nucleotides line up with TRBD2. Germline CDR1 is SGHNT and CDR2 is YYREEE (reference sequence). The CDR3 consists of 15 residues. V gave up 4 bases and J gave up 3 bases; unmatched junction bases: 5. This CDR3 is CASSAWTSGDYEQYF. In DNA, the CDR3 is TGTGCCAGCAGCGCCTGGACTAGCGGGGACTACGAGCAGTACTTC. Full variable domain (rest looked up from reference TRBV5-4 and TRBJ2-7): ETGVTQSPTHLIKTRGQQVTLRCSSQSGHNTVSWYQQALGQGPQFIFQYYREEENGRGNFPPRFSGLQFPNYSSELNVNALELDDSALYLCASSAWTSGDYEQYFGPGTRLTVT.

The genes are TRBV7-9 and TRBJ1-3; TRBD1 matches 9 bases. The V gene end was trimmed by 3 bases and the J gene end by 4 bases; junction bases not matched to a gene: 7. The CDR3 consists of 16 residues. Germline loops: CDR1 SEHNR, CDR2 FQNEAQ (reference sequence). The CDR3 reads CASSFPGQGSGNTIYF. CDR3 sequence (DNA): TGTGCCAGCAGCTTTCCGGGACAGGGTTCCGGAAACACCATATATTTT.

This chain connects TRBV5-1 to TRBJ2-1; D may be TRBD2 (6 bases). Trimming left V 0 bases short and J 7 bases short, with 8 bases between. The CDR3 covers 13 residues. The germline V gene encodes CDR1 SGHRS and CDR2 YFSETQ. The CDR3: CASSLGGRNEQFF. In DNA, the CDR3 is TGCGCCAGCAGCTTGGGAGGGAGGAATGAGCAGTTCTTC.

This chain joins TRBV27 and TRBJ2-7; D is perhaps TRBD1 (6 bases). Germline assignment: CDR1 MNHEY and CDR2 SMNVEV (reference sequence). Between the trimmed V and J ends, which lost 2 bases and 4 bases, there was a span of 9 bases. This CDR3 contains 13 residues. The CDR3: CASSLARGYEQYF. The CDR3 nucleotides are TGTGCCAGCAGTTTAGCCAGGGGATACGAGCAGTACTTC.

The chain recombines TRBV10-3 with TRBJ2-1, with 7 positions matching TRBD1. J gave up 9 bases and V 6 bases, and 5 bases lay outside the gene matches. The CDR3 is made up of 12 amino acids. Germline V gene data show CDR1 as ENHRY and CDR2 as SYGVKD. This CDR3 reads CAIRATGVEQFF. CDR3 DNA sequence: TGTGCCATCAGAGCTACAGGGGTTGAGCAGTTCTTC.

V usage is TRBV11-1 and J usage is TRBJ2-1, with 7 bases that match TRBD2. This CDR3 is built from 14 residues. In germline, CDR1 is SGHAT, CDR2 FQDESV (reference sequence). V gave up 1 base and J gave up 4 bases; unmatched junction bases: 1. The CDR3 sequence: CASSLGREYNEQFF. The DNA of the CDR3 is TGTGCCAGCAGCTTAGGGCGGGAGTACAATGAGCAGTTCTTC.

This rearrangement joins TRBV5-1 to TRBJ2-7; the match to TRBD1 covers 9 bases. V lost 1 base and J lost 5; bases outside the gene matches: 4. The germline V gene has CDR1 SGHRS and CDR2 YFSETQ. CDR3 length equals 14 residues. CDR3 protein: CASSLRTGVNEQYF. In nucleotides, the CDR3 is TGCGCCAGCAGCTTGCGGACAGGGGTGAACGAGCAGTACTTC. The whole variable domain, remainder taken from reference TRBV5-1 and TRBJ2-7, is KAGVTQTPRYLIKTRGQQVTLSCSPISGHRSVSWYQQTPGQGLQFLFEYFSETQRNKGNFPGRFSGRQFSNSRSEMNVSTLELGDSALYLCASSLRTGVNEQYFGPGTRLTVT.

This chain uses TRBV11-2 with TRBJ2-7; D is unclear. Trimming removed 3 bases from V and 6 bases from J, with 9 bases in between. The CDR3 totals 12 residues. From germline, CDR1 is SGHAT and CDR2 FQNNGV. CDR3 in DNA: TGTGCCAGCAGCTTGACATCTCGCGAGCAGTACTTC. Translating it yields CASSLTSREQYF.

The chain combines TRBV3-1 (or the pseudogene TRBV3-2) with TRBJ1-1; possibly TRBD1 for D (5 bases). CDR3 size: 14 residues. Trimming stripped 4 bases from V and 7 bases from J, with 16 bases between. Germline V gene data show CDR1 as LGHDT and CDR2 as YNNKEL (reference sequence). The CDR3 DNA reads as TGTGCCAGCAGCCGAAACGGGGGGAGCTTTGAAGCTTTCTTT. It specifies CASSRNGGSFEAFF.

The chain joins TRBV6-4 to TRBJ2-2, with D possibly being TRBD2 (6 bases). Trimming left V 3 bases short and J 4 bases short, with 12 bases between. The CDR3 spans 15 residues. Germline CDR1 is MRHNA and CDR2 is SNTAGT. CDR3 DNA: TGTGCCAGCAGTGATCGGGGGTCAGGCACCGGGGAGCTGTTTTTT. Translating it yields CASSDRGSGTGELFF.

The chain is built from TRBV5-1 and TRBJ2-2; 8 bases map to TRBD1. Germline CDR1 and CDR2: SGHRS and YFSETQ. This CDR3 spans 16 amino acids. The ends lost 4 bases at V and 1 base at J; junction bases unmatched: 6. The CDR3 nucleotides are TGCGCCAGCAGCAGACCGACAGGGGTGAACACCGGGGAGCTGTTTTTT. This sequence encodes CASSRPTGVNTGELFF.

The chain recombines TRBV5-1 with TRBJ2-5, with D unclear. This CDR3 contains 13 residues. Germline CDR1 reads SGHRS; CDR2 reads YFSETQ. The ends were cut back, 0 bases at V and 5 bases at J, with 8 bases in the middle. The CDR3 DNA sequence: TGCGCCAGCAGCTTGGGGTCCCGGGAGACCCAGTACTTC. This codes for CASSLGSRETQYF. Full variable domain (rest looked up from reference TRBV5-1 and TRBJ2-5): KAGVTQTPRYLIKTRGQQVTLSCSPISGHRSVSWYQQTPGQGLQFLFEYFSETQRNKGNFPGRFSGRQFSNSRSEMNVSTLELGDSALYLCASSLGSRETQYFGPGTRLLVL.

The chain combines TRBV4-2 with TRBJ1-5; 8 positions agree with TRBD1. V dropped 3 bases and J dropped 6; count of bases not matched to a gene: 7. This CDR3 comprises 15 residues. Germline V gene sequence: CDR1 LGHNA, CDR2 YNFKEQ. The CDR3 nucleotides read TGTGCCAGCAGCCAGGGGACAGGCAGGGGTCAGCCCCAGCATTTT. Translating gives CASSQGTGRGQPQHF.

The rearrangement uses TRBV2 and TRBJ2-1; the match to TRBD1 covers 7 bases. CDR1 SNHLY and CDR2 FYNNEI come from the germline V gene. V was pared by 9 bases and J by 4 bases, with 9 bases of the junction left unmatched. CDR3 length: 14 amino acids. In DNA form, the CDR3 reads TGTGCCAGTAACCGGGACAGAGAATACAATGAGCAGTTCTTC. Its translation: CASNRDREYNEQFF.

The V gene is TRBV18, the J gene TRBJ1-1, with D possibly TRBD1 on 6 matching bases. Germline values: CDR1 KGHSH, CDR2 LQKENI. The CDR3 length is 15 residues. Trimming cost V 0 bases and J 1 base, with 9 bases left between them. The CDR3 DNA reads as TGTGCCAGCTCACCACCGTCCAGGGGGAACACTGAAGCTTTCTTT. Translation gives CASSPPSRGNTEAFF.